This entry features one T cell receptor beta chain sequence. Its antigen remains unknown. Germline-derived CDR1 and CDR2 are SSHAT and FNYEAQ (reference sequence). Trimming removed 5 bases from V and 3 bases from J, with 19 bases in between. The CDR3 is 16 residues long. Assay used: immunoSEQ multiplex PCR; TCRdb lists only in-frame clones, some missing. The sample shows roughly 130,000 clones, roughly 93% of them seen only once. These data belong to a study of OX40 agonist ivuxolimab in advanced cancers. The wider study: At 0.01 to 10 mg/kg, ivuxolimab was administered intravenously to patients every 2 weeks. Findings and caveats of the study: Antigen specificity of clonally expanded peripheral T cells was not established.

This chain joins TRBV7-7 and TRBJ2-5; possibly TRBD2 for D (6 bases). This clonotype was obtained from an adult with an advanced solid tumor such as melanoma, head and neck, liver or kidney cancer. The specimen comprised CD4+ or CD8+ T cells sorted from blood, sampled in a trial of the OX40 agonist ivuxolimab. The CDR3: CASSPRKGRKEETQYF. The DNA of the CDR3 is TGTGCCAGCAGCCCCCGGAAGGGGAGGAAGGAAGAGACCCAGTACTTC.